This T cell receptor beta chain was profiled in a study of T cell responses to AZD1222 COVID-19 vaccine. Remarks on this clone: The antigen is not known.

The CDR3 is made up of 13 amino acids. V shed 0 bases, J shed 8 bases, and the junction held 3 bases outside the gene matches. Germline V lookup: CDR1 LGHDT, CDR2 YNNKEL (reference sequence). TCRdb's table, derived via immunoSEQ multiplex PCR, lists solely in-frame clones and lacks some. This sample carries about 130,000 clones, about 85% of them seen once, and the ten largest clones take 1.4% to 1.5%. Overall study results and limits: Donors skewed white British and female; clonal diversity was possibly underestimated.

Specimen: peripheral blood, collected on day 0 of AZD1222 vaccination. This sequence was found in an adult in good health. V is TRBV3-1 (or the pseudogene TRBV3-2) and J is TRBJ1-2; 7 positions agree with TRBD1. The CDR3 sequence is CASSQETGSGYTF. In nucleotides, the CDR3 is TGTGCCAGCAGCCAAGAGACAGGGAGCGGCTACACCTTC.